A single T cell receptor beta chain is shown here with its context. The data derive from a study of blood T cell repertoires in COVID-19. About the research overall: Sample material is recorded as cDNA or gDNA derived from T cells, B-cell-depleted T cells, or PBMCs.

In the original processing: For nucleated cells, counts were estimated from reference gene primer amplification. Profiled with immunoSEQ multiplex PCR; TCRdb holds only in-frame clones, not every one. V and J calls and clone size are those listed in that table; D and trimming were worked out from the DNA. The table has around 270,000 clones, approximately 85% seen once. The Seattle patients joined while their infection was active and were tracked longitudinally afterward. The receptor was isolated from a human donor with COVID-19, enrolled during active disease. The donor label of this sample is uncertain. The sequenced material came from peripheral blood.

CDR3 bases: TGTGCCAGCAGCGTAGTTGATAGCGGGAGTTCCTACGAGCAGTACTTC. It encodes CASSVVDSGSSYEQYF. This chain connects TRBV9 to TRBJ2-7; 9 bases align to TRBD2. Germline CDR1 SGDLS, CDR2 YYNGEE. This CDR3 has 16 residues. V lost 0 bases, J lost 1 base, and 5 bases stayed unmatched.